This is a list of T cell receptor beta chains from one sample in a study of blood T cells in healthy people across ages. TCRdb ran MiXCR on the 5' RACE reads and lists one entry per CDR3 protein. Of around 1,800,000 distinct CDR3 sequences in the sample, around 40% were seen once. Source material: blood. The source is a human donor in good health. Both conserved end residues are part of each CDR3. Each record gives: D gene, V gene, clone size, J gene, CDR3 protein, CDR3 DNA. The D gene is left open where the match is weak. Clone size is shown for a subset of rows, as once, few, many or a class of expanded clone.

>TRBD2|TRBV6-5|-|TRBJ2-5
CASSFLTSGEGETQYF
TGTGCCAGCAGTTTTCTGACTAGCGGGGAGGGTGAGACCCAGTACTTC
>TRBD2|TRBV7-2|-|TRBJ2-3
CASSLRLADTTDTQYF
TGTGCCAGCAGCTTAAGACTAGCGGACACCACAGATACGCAGTATTTT
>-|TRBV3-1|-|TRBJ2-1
CASSPRIPYNEQFF
TGTGCCAGCAGCCCTCGGATCCCCTACAATGAGCAGTTCTTC
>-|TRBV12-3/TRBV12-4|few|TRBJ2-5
CASTARRGTQYF
TGTGCCAGCACCGCCCGTCGGGGGACCCAGTACTTC
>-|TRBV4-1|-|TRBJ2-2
CASSQRGNTGELFF
TGCGCCAGCAGCCAACGAGGAAACACCGGGGAGCTGTTTTTT
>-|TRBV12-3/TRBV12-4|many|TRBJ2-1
CASSLTDNEQFF
TGTGCCAGCAGTTTGACAGATAATGAGCAGTTCTTC
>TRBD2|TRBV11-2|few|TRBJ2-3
CASSLGGAASGKHDTQYF
TGTGCCAGCAGCTTAGGGGGAGCGGCTAGCGGAAAACACGATACGCAGTATTTT
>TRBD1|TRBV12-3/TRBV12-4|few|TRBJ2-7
CASSFGTGGAEEQYF
TGTGCCAGCAGTTTCGGGACAGGGGGCGCGGAAGAGCAGTACTTC
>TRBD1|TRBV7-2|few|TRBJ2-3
CASSGRTGLTDTQYF
TGTGCCAGCAGCGGACGGACAGGGCTGACAGATACGCAGTATTTT
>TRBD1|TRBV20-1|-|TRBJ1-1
CSARDFGGTGSFF
TGCAGTGCTAGAGACTTCGGCGGGACAGGGTCTTTCTTT
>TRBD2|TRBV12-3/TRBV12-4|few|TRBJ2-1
CASRELAGYNEQFF
TGTGCCAGCAGAGAGCTAGCGGGCTACAATGAGCAGTTCTTC
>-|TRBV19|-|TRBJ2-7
CASSRDQTSYEQYF
TGTGCCAGTAGTAGGGATCAAACAAGCTACGAGCAGTACTTC
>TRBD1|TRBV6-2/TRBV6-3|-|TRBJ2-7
CASIGTGASPSPYEQYF
TGTGCCAGCATTGGGACAGGGGCCTCCCCAAGTCCCTACGAGCAGTACTTC
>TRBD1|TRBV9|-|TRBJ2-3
CASSTQRTGGTADTQYF
TGTGCCAGCAGCACCCAAAGGACAGGGGGAACGGCAGATACGCAGTATTTT
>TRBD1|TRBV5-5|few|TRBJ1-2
CASSYDGTPRTGNYGYTF
TGTGCCAGCAGCTACGATGGGACTCCTAGGACAGGGAACTATGGCTACACCTTC
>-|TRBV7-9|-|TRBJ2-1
CASSSLTTTYNEQFF
TGTGCCAGCAGCTCCTTAACGACAACCTACAATGAGCAGTTCTTC
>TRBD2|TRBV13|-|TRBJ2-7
CASGIAGNLYEQYF
TGTGCCAGCGGCATAGCGGGGAACCTTTACGAGCAGTACTTC
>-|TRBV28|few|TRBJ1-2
CASSFPGRALNYGYTF
TGTGCCAGCAGTTTCCCGGGCAGGGCCCTTAACTATGGCTACACCTTC
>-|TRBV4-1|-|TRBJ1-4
CASSDPPSATNEKLFF
TGCGCCAGCAGCGACCCACCGAGTGCAACTAATGAAAAACTGTTTTTT
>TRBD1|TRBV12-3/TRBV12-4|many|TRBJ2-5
CASSPGQVEGETQYF
TGTGCCAGCAGTCCTGGACAGGTCGAGGGGGAGACCCAGTACTTC
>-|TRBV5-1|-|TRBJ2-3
CASSLGTRGVSDTQYF
TGCGCCAGCAGCTTGGGGACGAGGGGCGTCTCAGATACGCAGTATTTT
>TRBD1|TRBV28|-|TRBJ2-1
CVSSPGQGTNEQFF
TGTGTCAGCAGTCCTGGACAGGGGACGAATGAGCAGTTCTTC
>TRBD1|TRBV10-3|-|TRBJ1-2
CASQDTQGQGGWGYTF
TGTGCCAGCCAGGACACCCAGGGACAGGGAGGTTGGGGCTACACCTTC
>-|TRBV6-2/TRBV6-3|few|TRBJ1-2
CASSWGHLYGYTF
TGTGCCAGCAGTTGGGGACACCTCTATGGCTACACCTTC
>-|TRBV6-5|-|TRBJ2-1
CASSYSGEDNEQFF
TGTGCCAGCAGTTACTCGGGGGAAGACAATGAGCAGTTCTTC
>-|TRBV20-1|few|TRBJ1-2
CSGTGPPNTYGYTF
TGCAGTGGCACAGGACCCCCAAACACCTATGGCTACACCTTC
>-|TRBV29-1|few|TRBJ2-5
CSVVEGGGETQYF
TGCAGCGTTGTCGAGGGGGGAGGAGAGACCCAGTACTTC
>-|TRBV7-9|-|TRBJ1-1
CASSLLDGPGAAFF
TGTGCCAGCAGCTTACTAGATGGGCCGGGCGCAGCTTTCTTT
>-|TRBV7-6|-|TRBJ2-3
CASSLAKTDTQYF
TGTGCCAGCAGCTTAGCGAAAACAGATACGCAGTATTTT
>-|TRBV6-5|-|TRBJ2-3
CASSSTGDRTDTQYF
TGTGCCAGCAGTTCTACGGGGGATCGCACAGATACGCAGTATTTT
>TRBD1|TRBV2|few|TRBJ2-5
CASTRDRVVETQYF
TGTGCCAGCACCCGGGACAGGGTAGTAGAGACCCAGTACTTC
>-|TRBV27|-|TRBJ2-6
CASSSAILQRLSSGANVLTF
TGTGCCAGCAGTTCAGCTATTTTACAGCGCCTTAGCTCTGGGGCCAACGTCCTGACTTTC
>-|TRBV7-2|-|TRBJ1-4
CASSLALGAINEKLFF
TGTGCCAGCAGCTTAGCACTGGGGGCGATTAATGAAAAACTGTTTTTT
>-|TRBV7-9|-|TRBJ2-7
CASSAAGASSYEQYF
TGTGCCAGCAGCGCCGCGGGTGCAAGCTCCTACGAGCAGTACTTC
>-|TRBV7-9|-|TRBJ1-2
CASSLGPGFNYGYTF
TGTGCCAGCAGCTTAGGTCCGGGGTTTAACTATGGCTACACCTTC
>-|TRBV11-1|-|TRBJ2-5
CASSLFSGLPNRETQYF
TGTGCCAGCAGCTTATTCTCCGGACTACCCAACCGAGAGACCCAGTACTTC
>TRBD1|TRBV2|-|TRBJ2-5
CASRWDRQGTETQYF
TGTGCCAGCCGGTGGGACCGACAGGGGACGGAGACCCAGTACTTC
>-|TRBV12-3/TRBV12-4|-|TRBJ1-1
CASSFGRTGGPNTEAFF
TGTGCCAGCAGTTTCGGACGGACTGGGGGACCGAACACTGAAGCTTTCTTT
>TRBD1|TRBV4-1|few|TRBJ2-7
CASSPGDSQQYF
TGCGCCAGCAGCCCTGGGGACAGCCAGCAGTACTTC
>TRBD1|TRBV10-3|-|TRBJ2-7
CAIRGRDSSYEQYF
TGTGCCATCAGGGGTAGGGACAGCTCCTACGAGCAGTACTTC
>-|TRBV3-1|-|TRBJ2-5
CASSQDPLGQETQYF
TGTGCCAGCAGCCAAGACCCATTGGGTCAAGAGACCCAGTACTTC
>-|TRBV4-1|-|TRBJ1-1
CASSLSSAPGSEAFF
TGCGCCAGCAGCCTTTCCTCAGCCCCAGGGTCTGAAGCTTTCTTT
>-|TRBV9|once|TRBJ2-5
CASSVDLGAQETQYF
TGTGCCAGCAGCGTAGATCTAGGAGCCCAAGAGACCCAGTACTTC
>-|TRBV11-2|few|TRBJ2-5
CASSLARAGLIQETQYF
TGTGCCAGCAGCTTAGCCCGAGCAGGGCTCATCCAAGAGACCCAGTACTTC
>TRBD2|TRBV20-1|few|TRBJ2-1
CSAIPAPRGGPYHEQFF
TGCAGTGCCATCCCTGCCCCGCGGGGGGGCCCTTACCACGAGCAGTTCTTC
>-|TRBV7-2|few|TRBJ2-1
CASSLDGAGPYNEQFF
TGTGCCAGCAGCTTAGATGGGGCAGGTCCCTACAATGAGCAGTTCTTC
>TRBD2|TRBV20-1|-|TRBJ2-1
CSARLAGPGAYNEQFF
TGCAGTGCTAGACTAGCGGGGCCGGGGGCCTACAATGAGCAGTTCTTC
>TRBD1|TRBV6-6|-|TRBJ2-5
CASSYTTGQGVGTQYF
TGTGCCAGCAGTTACACCACCGGACAGGGAGTGGGGACCCAGTACTTC